The 23 T cell receptor beta chains reported below all come from one sample, sequenced in a study of blood T cell repertoires in COVID-19. Here immunoSEQ multiplex PCR was the method, and the copy in TCRdb shows in-frame clones only, minus some. Among 90,000 to 150,000 clones listed, 85% to 90% were seen once. Sequencing used peripheral blood. The receptors here all came from a human donor with acute or convalescent COVID-19. The donor label of this sample is uncertain.

The V call is TRBV29-1, the J call TRBJ1-2; 8 nucleotides match TRBD1. The junction had 10 bases not matched to a gene; V was cut back by 3 bases and J by 4 bases. CDR3 length: 15 residues. Per the germline V gene, CDR1 is SQVTM and CDR2 is ANQGSEA. This chain's CDR3 is CSVDGTTGEGYGYTF. DNA for the CDR3: TGCAGCGTTGACGGTACGACAGGGGAGGGCTATGGCTACACCTTC.

The V and J genes are TRBV29-1 and TRBJ2-5; possible D gene TRBD1, 5 bases. Germline V gene data show CDR1 as SQVTM and CDR2 as ANQGSEA. Trimming shortened V by 3 bases and J by 0 bases, and 14 bases separated the two germline ends. The CDR3 is 15 residues long. In DNA form, the CDR3 reads TGCAGCGTTGAGAGCCGGACGGACAACCAAGAGACCCAGTACTTC. Translating gives CSVESRTDNQETQYF.

The chain joins TRBV10-2 to TRBJ2-3, with 9 bases lining up with TRBD2. V was pared by 6 bases and J by 4 bases, with 8 bases of the junction left unmatched. The CDR3 totals 15 residues. Germline assignment: CDR1 WSHSY and CDR2 SAAADI. CDR3 coding DNA: TGCGCCAGCAGAGGGGCGGGGGGGCTGCCAGATACGCAGTATTTT. Its protein product is CASRGAGGLPDTQYF.

The chain has TRBV3-1 (or the pseudogene TRBV3-2) and TRBJ1-2; TRBD1 matches at 7 bases. Germline values: CDR1 LGHDT, CDR2 YNNKEL (reference sequence). The CDR3 runs to 13 residues. J lost 3 bases, V lost 8 bases, and 6 bases had no gene match. CDR3 amino acids: CASGFTGDYGYTF. Here the CDR3 DNA reads TGTGCCAGCGGGTTTACAGGGGACTATGGCTACACCTTC.

The chain carries TRBV9 and TRBJ1-3; a possible D gene is TRBD1 (6 bases). The CDR3 sequence is 17 residues long. Germline values: CDR1 SGDLS, CDR2 YYNGEE. V lost 2 bases and J lost 0, with 15 bases in between. Written as DNA, the CDR3 is TGTGCCAGCAGCGTCACCGGCCGGACAGCCTCTGGAAACACCATATATTTT. As protein: CASSVTGRTASGNTIYF.

The V gene is TRBV6-6, the J gene TRBJ1-4; unclear D gene. The CDR3 covers 13 residues. Germline CDR1 and CDR2: MNHNY and SVGAGI (reference sequence). V lost 8 bases and J lost 6, with 13 bases in between. The CDR3 reads CASESAGDEKLFF. Here the CDR3 DNA reads TGTGCCAGCGAATCTGCCGGGGATGAAAAACTGTTTTTT.

The chain uses TRBV5-8 and TRBJ1-1, with TRBD1 matching 7 bases. This CDR3 has 15 residues. Germline CDR1 is SGHTS and CDR2 is YDEGEE. V trimming: 5 bases; J trimming: 4 bases; junction bases outside the gene matches: 11. The CDR3 region has the DNA TGTGCCAGCAGACAAGGGACAGTTCGGAGCACTGAAGCTTTCTTT. Translation gives CASRQGTVRSTEAFF.

J is TRBJ1-1 and V is TRBV7-2; possibly TRBD1 for D (5 bases). V lost 8 bases and J lost 5, with 15 bases in between. This CDR3 spans 13 amino acids. CDR1 is SGHTA and CDR2 is FQGNSA in the germline V gene. CDR3: CASAGVVRTEAFF. As DNA, the CDR3 is TGTGCCAGCGCGGGGGTGGTTAGGACTGAAGCTTTCTTT.

The chain recombines TRBV5-4 with TRBJ2-2; 7 bases line up with TRBD2. Germline V lookup: CDR1 SGHNT, CDR2 YYREEE (reference sequence). The CDR3 sequence is 13 residues long. V lost 1 base, J lost 7 bases, and 1 base stayed unmatched. CDR3 bases: TGTGCCAGCAGCTTGTCTAGCGGCGGGGAGCTGTTTTTT. Its protein is CASSLSSGGELFF. The full variable domain, in which reference TRBV5-4 and TRBJ2-2 provide the parts outside the CDR3, is ETGVTQSPTHLIKTRGQQVTLRCSSQSGHNTVSWYQQALGQGPQFIFQYYREEENGRGNFPPRFSGLQFPNYSSELNVNALELDDSALYLCASSLSSGGELFFGEGSRLTVL.

The chain carries TRBV2 and TRBJ2-1; TRBD2 might be the D (5 bases). V lost 5 bases and J lost 7, with 12 bases in between. The CDR3 is made up of 13 amino acids. Per germline, CDR1 SNHLY and CDR2 FYNNEI. The CDR3 loop reads CASSFSVGNEQFF. The CDR3, as DNA: TGTGCCAGCAGTTTTAGCGTAGGGAATGAGCAGTTCTTC.

This clone has more than one count but fewer than ten. V and J are TRBV27 and TRBJ1-6; perhaps TRBD1 as D (6 bases). The CDR3 totals 17 residues. The V end lost 7 bases, the J end lost 0 bases, and 16 bases lay between the germline ends. Germline V CDR1 and CDR2: MNHEY, SMNVEV (reference sequence). The CDR3 DNA reads TGTGCCAGCAACCCGGACAGCCTGAGCTCCTATAATTCACCCCTCCACTTT. Its protein product is CASNPDSLSSYNSPLHF.

This chain uses TRBV6-1 with TRBJ2-3; D is possibly TRBD1 (6 bases). CDR3 size: 16 residues. V lost 3 bases, J lost 6 bases, and 19 bases lay in between. In germline, CDR1 is MNHNS, CDR2 SASEGT. CDR3 region: CASSDPTGRGFDTQYF. The CDR3 bases are TGTGCCAGCAGTGACCCGACAGGACGCGGCTTCGATACGCAGTATTTT.

This sequence joins TRBV25-1 and TRBJ1-1; D is possibly TRBD1 (5 bases). The CDR3 loop spans 15 amino acids. V lost 6 bases and J 1 base, leaving 15 bases between the germline ends. Per germline, CDR1 MGHDK and CDR2 SYGVNS. CDR3 protein: CASSLPGTANTEAFF. CDR3 sequence (DNA): TGTGCCAGCAGCCTACCGGGGACTGCGAACACTGAAGCTTTCTTT.

V gene TRBV5-1 combines with J gene TRBJ1-4, with 9 bases fitting TRBD1. Per the germline V gene, CDR1 is SGHRS and CDR2 is YFSETQ. The CDR3 covers 14 residues. Trimming took 4 bases from V and 4 from J; bases not matched to a gene: 2. For the CDR3, the DNA is TGCGCCAGCAGCCCGGACAGGGGTAATGAAAAACTGTTTTTT. It encodes CASSPDRGNEKLFF.

This clone has a single count. The genes are TRBV19 and TRBJ1-3; 7 bases line up with TRBD1. This CDR3 is built from 17 residues. Germline V gene data show CDR1 as LNHDA and CDR2 as SQIVND (reference sequence). The junction had 10 bases not matched to a gene; V was cut back by 5 bases and J by 0 bases. The CDR3 here is CASSSRPGQSSGNTIYF. DNA for the CDR3: TGTGCCAGTAGTTCCCGACCGGGACAGAGCTCTGGAAACACCATATATTTT.

V gene TRBV2 combines with J gene TRBJ2-7; weak D call: TRBD1 (5 bases). Germline loops: CDR1 SNHLY, CDR2 FYNNEI. The CDR3 covers 12 residues. With 2 bases removed from V and 5 bases from J, the gap between germline ends came to 7 bases. The CDR3 DNA sequence: TGTGCCAGCAGTGAATCCAGGGACGAGCAGTACTTC. Its translation: CASSESRDEQYF.

This chain links TRBV4-2 with TRBJ1-5; the match to TRBD1 covers 7 bases. Germline trimming cut 1 base from V and 4 bases from J; bases unmatched to any gene: 7. This CDR3 comprises 16 residues. The germline gives CDR1 LGHNA, CDR2 YNFKEQ. CDR3 DNA sequence: TGTGCCAGCAGCCAAGTCCAAGGGGGCCGAAATCAGCCCCAGCATTTT. This translates into CASSQVQGGRNQPQHF.

The gene calls are TRBV10-3 and TRBJ2-2; D perhaps matches TRBD1 (6 bases). CDR1 is ENHRY and CDR2 is SYGVKD in the germline V gene. The CDR3 has 15 amino acids. Trimming removed 2 bases from V and 7 bases from J, with 14 bases in between. The CDR3 region has the DNA TGTGCCATCAGTGAGGAATTAGGGGGTAGCGGGGAGCTGTTTTTT. It specifies CAISEELGGSGELFF.

The chain has TRBV7-9 and TRBJ2-3, with a weak D call TRBD2 (7 bases). Germline V gene lookup returns CDR1 SEHNR and CDR2 FQNEAQ (reference sequence). The CDR3 extends over 12 amino acids. Deletions cut 7 bases from V and 6 bases from J, with 11 bases between. As DNA, the CDR3 is TGTGCCAGCATTGGGGGGGCGGATACGCAGTATTTT. Translating it yields CASIGGADTQYF.

In its sample, this clone was seen a few times. This sequence joins TRBV29-1 and TRBJ2-7; 12 nucleotides match TRBD1. CDR1 is SQVTM, CDR2 ANQGSEA, per germline. Losses at the gene ends were 6 bases for V and 6 bases for J; bases not matched to a gene: 12. This CDR3 comprises 15 residues. This chain's CDR3 is CSVVDPGQGAREQYF. The CDR3 coding sequence is TGCAGCGTCGTGGATCCGGGACAGGGGGCTCGCGAGCAGTACTTC.

V is TRBV13 and J is TRBJ2-3; TRBD2 matches at 14 bases. Germline-derived CDR1 and CDR2 are PRHDT and FYEKMQ (reference sequence). The CDR3 extends over 16 amino acids. V was pared by 4 bases and J by 4 bases, with 4 bases of the junction left unmatched. DNA for the CDR3: TGTGCCAGCAGCTCGGGACTAGCGGGAGTCCCAGATACGCAGTATTTT. Translated: CASSSGLAGVPDTQYF.

The chain is built from TRBV5-6 and TRBJ2-3, with a possible D match to TRBD2 (5 bases). This CDR3 contains 16 residues. Germline CDR1 and CDR2: SGHDT and YYEEEE. The V end lost 4 bases, the J end lost 2 bases, and 17 bases lay between the germline ends. CDR3 coding DNA: TGTGCCAGCAGCCCACCGGAGACGAGGGTCACAGATACGCAGTATTTT. It codes for CASSPPETRVTDTQYF. Combining the CDR3 with reference TRBV5-6 and TRBJ2-3 gives the whole variable domain DAGVTQSPTHLIKTRGQQVTLRCSPKSGHDTVSWYQQALGQGPQFIFQYYEEEERQRGNFPDRFSGHQFPNYSSELNVNALLLGDSALYLCASSPPETRVTDTQYFGPGTRLTVL.

The chain couples TRBV6-5 to TRBJ2-5, with 9 bases that match TRBD1. CDR1 and CDR2 (germline): MNHEY, SVGAGI. The CDR3 sequence is 15 residues long. The junction had 4 bases not matched to a gene; V was cut back by 2 bases and J by 3 bases. Here the CDR3 reads CASSYRGTGKETQYF. In DNA form, the CDR3 reads TGTGCCAGCAGTTACCGCGGGACAGGGAAAGAGACCCAGTACTTC.